These 28 T cell receptor beta chains share one sample of origin, sequenced in a study of neurological immune-mediated disorders. TCRdb re-called the 5' RACE reads through MiXCR, storing one row per CDR3 protein. The sample has around 19,000 distinct CDR3 sequences, about 10% seen once. The material sequenced was CD8+ T cells from blood. The receptors derive from a woman aged 45-65 years in good health.

This clonotype was seen repeatedly, ten times or more. This chain joins TRBV5-1 and TRBJ2-7; 8 bases line up with TRBD1. Germline-derived CDR1 and CDR2 are SGHRS and YFSETQ. The ends lost 4 bases at V and 2 bases at J; junction bases unmatched: 2. The CDR3 covers 13 residues. CDR3 nucleotide sequence: TGCGCCAGCAGCGGACAGGGCCCCTACGAGCAGTACTTC. This encodes CASSGQGPYEQYF. Together with reference TRBV5-1 and TRBJ2-7, the CDR3 gives the full variable domain: KAGVTQTPRYLIKTRGQQVTLSCSPISGHRSVSWYQQTPGQGLQFLFEYFSETQRNKGNFPGRFSGRQFSNSRSEMNVSTLELGDSALYLCASSGQGPYEQYFGPGTRLTVT.

This clonotype has a count of ten or more. The chain recombines TRBV15 with TRBJ1-2, with no clear D. Trimming shortened V by 8 bases and J by 2 bases, and 12 bases separated the two germline ends. The CDR3 has 13 residues. Germline V gene sequence: CDR1 LNHNV, CDR2 YYDKDF (reference sequence). CDR3 residues: CATCTRTNYGYTF. DNA for the CDR3: TGTGCCACCTGCACCCGGACGAACTATGGCTACACCTTC.

This clonotype was found many times. The genes are TRBV24-1 and TRBJ2-1; 10 bases fit TRBD1. This CDR3 has 17 amino acids. The junction had 18 bases not matched to a gene; V was cut back by 9 bases and J by 8 bases. Germline V gene lookup returns CDR1 KGHDR and CDR2 SFDVKD. Here the CDR3 DNA reads TGTGCCACCGCGGACAGGGGGGGCGGACCGGCGATCGATGAGCAGTTCTTC. The encoded protein is CATADRGGGPAIDEQFF.

This clonotype has a count of ten or more. This chain joins TRBV10-1 and TRBJ1-2; D not resolved. V gave up 3 bases and J gave up 5 bases, with 4 bases separating them. The CDR3 covers 11 residues. Germline values: CDR1 WNHNN, CDR2 SYGVQD (reference sequence). The CDR3 loop reads CASSDGYGYTF. DNA of the CDR3: TGCGCCAGCAGTGACGGGTATGGCTACACCTTC.

Concerning this clonotype itself: A read error may explain this, as a much larger clone is one base away. No DNA is shown, since the ends of the CDR3 on it are uncertain; the CDR3 is the one TCRdb lists. This chain uses TRBV7-9 with TRBJ2-7. The CDR3 contains 15 residues when both ends are counted. Germline loops: CDR1 SEHNR, CDR2 FQNEAQ (reference sequence). The chain's CDR3 is CACSVDPMGSYEQYF.

This clonotype has at least ten counts. The chain links TRBV20-1 to TRBJ2-1; 10 bases fit TRBD2. V lost 0 bases and J lost 9; bases outside the gene matches: 11. CDR1 and CDR2 (germline): DFQATT, SNEGSKA (reference sequence). This CDR3 contains 16 residues. The CDR3 DNA is TGCAGTGCTAGAGATCCCGCCAGCGGGGGGGCCATTGAGCAGTTCTTC. Protein: CSARDPASGGAIEQFF.

There are many counts of this clonotype. V is TRBV27 and J is TRBJ2-3, with TRBD2 matching over 10 bases. The CDR3 runs 16 residues. V gave up 4 bases and J gave up 2 bases; unmatched junction bases: 6. CDR1 MNHEY and CDR2 SMNVEV come from the germline V gene (reference sequence). This CDR3 reads CASSSPGTSDTDTQYF. CDR3 bases: TGTGCCAGCAGTTCCCCCGGGACTAGCGACACAGATACGCAGTATTTT.

This clonotype was recorded at least ten times. The CDR3 nucleotides read TGCAGCGTTGTGAGGGGGGATGGAAACACCATATATTTT. Translation gives CSVVRGDGNTIYF. V and J are TRBV29-1 and TRBJ1-3; D may be TRBD1 (6 bases). This CDR3 comprises 13 residues. Germline CDR1 SQVTM, CDR2 ANQGSEA. Trimming cost V 4 bases and J 3 bases, with 10 bases left between them.

Many counts were recorded for this clonotype. The CDR3 reads CSAVLAASGGNEQFF. CDR3 DNA sequence: TGCAGTGCAGTGTTGGCGGCTAGCGGGGGGAATGAGCAGTTCTTC. This chain joins TRBV20-1 and TRBJ2-1; TRBD2 aligns across 11 bases. V was clipped by 6 bases and J by 7 bases; unmatched bases: 11. The CDR3 is made up of 15 amino acids. The V gene's germline CDR1 is DFQATT and CDR2 SNEGSKA (reference sequence).

The table lists this clonotype with many counts. A read error is possible here, since a much larger clone lies one base away. CDR3 coding DNA: TGCGCCAGCAGCTTGGGGCGAGTGGGAGCAAACGAGCAGTACTTC. Translated, it gives CASSLGRVGANEQYF. The chain links TRBV5-1 to TRBJ2-7; the D gene is possibly TRBD2 (5 bases). The CDR3 loop spans 15 amino acids. Germline V gives CDR1 SGHRS, CDR2 YFSETQ. The V end was cut by 0 bases, the J end by 5 bases, with 15 bases between.

This clonotype was observed many times. The rearrangement links TRBV20-1 to TRBJ2-2, with D perhaps TRBD2 (6 bases). The germline gives CDR1 DFQATT, CDR2 SNEGSKA (reference sequence). The V and J ends lost 6 bases and 7 bases respectively, with 15 bases between them. The CDR3 covers 13 residues. CDR3 amino acids: CSAQVGGVGELFF. The CDR3 DNA reads TGCAGTGCCCAAGTGGGGGGTGTCGGGGAGCTGTTTTTT.

This clonotype was recorded at least ten times. The CDR3 DNA is TGTGCCAGCAGCAAACAGGATTTTGGCACTGAAGCTTTCTTT. This encodes CASSKQDFGTEAFF. The genes are TRBV7-2 and TRBJ1-1; D possibly corresponds to TRBD1 (5 bases). This CDR3 spans 14 amino acids. The V gene lost 5 bases and the J gene lost 4 bases, with 14 bases spanning the gap. Germline values: CDR1 SGHTA, CDR2 FQGNSA.

This clonotype was found many times. The chain recombines TRBV5-1 with TRBJ2-3; 7 positions agree with TRBD1. The CDR3 is 15 residues long. Germline-derived CDR1 and CDR2 are SGHRS and YFSETQ. The trim removed 2 bases at V and 0 bases at J, leaving 3 bases unmatched. CDR3 bases: TGCGCCAGCAGCTTAACAGGGGAAAGCACAGATACGCAGTATTTT. It translates to CASSLTGESTDTQYF.

This clonotype was seen ten or more times. A much larger clonotype is one base distant, so this may be a read error. This chain joins TRBV5-5 and TRBJ2-3; 9 bases align to TRBD1. This CDR3 comprises 15 residues. The V gene's germline CDR1 is SGHKS and CDR2 YYEKEE (reference sequence). CDR3 DNA: TGTGCCAGCAGCTCCTGGACAGGGGACACAGATACGCGGTATTTT. Translating it yields CASSSWTGDTDTRYF. Variable domain in full (rest from reference TRBV5-5 and TRBJ2-3): DAGVTQSPTHLIKTRGQQVTLRCSPISGHKSVSWYQQVLGQGPQFIFQYYEKEERGRGNFPDRFSARQFPNYSSELNVNALLLGDSALYLCASSSWTGDTDTRYFGPGTRLTVL.

Ten or more counts support this clonotype. V gene TRBV3-1 combines with J gene TRBJ2-2, with D possibly matching TRBD2 (6 bases). V gave up 1 base and J gave up 3 bases, with 15 bases separating them. CDR3 length: 17 residues. Germline-derived CDR1 and CDR2 are LGHDT and YNNKEL (reference sequence). DNA for the CDR3: TGTGCCAGCAGCCAAGTTAGGGAGGACCCTCACACCGGGGAGCTGTTTTTT. This translates into CASSQVREDPHTGELFF. Looking up the rest from reference TRBV3-1 and TRBJ2-2 gives the full variable domain: DTAVSQTPKYLVTQMGNDKSIKCEQNLGHDTMYWYKQDSKKFLKIMFSYNNKELIINETVPNRFSPKSPDKAHLNLHINSLELGDSAVYFCASSQVREDPHTGELFFGEGSRLTVL.

This clonotype was counted ten times or more. The chain recombines TRBV12-3 or TRBV12-4 with TRBJ1-2; D is unresolved. The germline V and J ends were trimmed by 6 bases and 8 bases, with 7 bases remaining between them. The CDR3 spans 10 residues. CDR3 sequence reads: CASSLSGYTF. The CDR3 DNA reads TGTGCCAGCAGCCTGAGCGGCTACACCTTC.

This clonotype has at least ten counts. The gene calls are TRBV7-2 and TRBJ2-5, with D perhaps matching TRBD2 (6 bases). The CDR3 extends over 14 amino acids. The V and J ends lost 4 bases and 2 bases respectively, with 11 bases between them. Per germline, CDR1 SGHTA and CDR2 FQGNSA. The CDR3 region is CASSYLGRQETQYF. The CDR3 DNA reads as TGTGCCAGCAGCTACCTCGGGAGACAAGAGACCCAGTACTTC.

Many counts were recorded for this clonotype. CDR3 region: CSVEGTNEQFF. The CDR3 nucleotides read TGCAGCGTTGAGGGAACCAATGAGCAGTTCTTC. V usage is TRBV29-1 and J usage is TRBJ2-1; D is unclear. With 3 bases removed from V and 6 bases from J, the gap between germline ends came to 6 bases. The CDR3 is made up of 11 amino acids. CDR1 SQVTM and CDR2 ANQGSEA come from the germline V gene.

This clonotype was counted at least ten times. The chain is built from TRBV25-1 and TRBJ2-1, with D possibly being TRBD1 or TRBD2 (6 bases each). This CDR3 spans 12 amino acids. Per germline, CDR1 MGHDK and CDR2 SYGVNS. V gave up 7 bases and J gave up 7 bases, with 11 bases separating them. DNA for the CDR3: TGTGCCAGCATTGGGGGGCAGAATGAGCAGTTCTTC. It is translated as CASIGGQNEQFF.

This clonotype came up many times. The rearrangement joins TRBV20-1 to TRBJ2-1, with D maybe TRBD2 (5 bases). This CDR3 spans 15 amino acids. V was cut by 0 bases and J by 10 bases, with 19 bases left in between. Germline V gene data show CDR1 as DFQATT and CDR2 as SNEGSKA (reference sequence). CDR3: CSARDRLTSSGEQFF. The CDR3 DNA follows: TGCAGTGCTAGAGATCGACTCACGTCTTCGGGGGAGCAGTTCTTC.

This clonotype was found many times. The rearrangement joins TRBV27 to TRBJ1-5; possible D gene TRBD1, 6 bases. The germline CDR1 and CDR2 sequences are MNHEY and SMNVEV (reference sequence). This CDR3 is 12 amino acids long. V lost 6 bases and J 5 bases, leaving 8 bases between the germline ends. CDR3 coding DNA: TGTGCCAGCAGGGGGGGGCATCAGCCCCAGCATTTT. Its translation is CASRGGHQPQHF.

This clonotype was recorded at least ten times. The chain's CDR3 is CASSQDLGTSYEQYF. CDR3 DNA: TGTGCCAGCAGCCAAGATCTGGGGACAAGCTACGAGCAGTACTTC. The chain recombines TRBV3-1 with TRBJ2-7, with D maybe TRBD1 (6 bases). The germline gives CDR1 LGHDT, CDR2 YNNKEL (reference sequence). The V end lost 0 bases, the J end lost 3 bases, and 12 bases lay between the germline ends. This CDR3 comprises 15 residues.

In this sample, this clonotype turned up many times. CDR3 amino acids: CASTRAPSYNEQFF. In DNA form, the CDR3 reads TGTGCCAGCACACGGGCCCCCTCCTACAATGAGCAGTTCTTC. This sequence joins TRBV6-2 or TRBV6-3 and TRBJ2-1; D is uncertain. CDR3 length equals 14 residues. Deletions cut 7 bases from V and 0 bases from J, with 10 bases between. Germline V lookup: CDR1 MNHEY, CDR2 SVGEGT.

This clonotype occurred many times. Since no conserved phenylalanine or tryptophan closes the CDR3, a read error is the likely cause. The chain uses TRBV7-9 and TRBJ2-2; maybe TRBD2 (5 bases). The V gene's germline CDR1 is SEHNR and CDR2 FQNEAQ (reference sequence). CDR3 length: 15 residues. The ends were cut back, 4 bases at V and 0 bases at J, with 9 bases in the middle. The CDR3 is CASSSGITNTGELFL. In nucleotides, the CDR3 is TGTGCCAGCAGCTCCGGGATTACGAACACCGGGGAGCTGTTTTTG.

This clonotype has a count of ten or more. The chain has TRBV20-1 and TRBJ1-5; the D gene is possibly TRBD1 (6 bases). CDR3 length: 15 amino acids. Trimming removed 1 base at V and 0 bases at J, with 10 bases between. In germline, CDR1 is DFQATT, CDR2 SNEGSKA (reference sequence). CDR3 in DNA: TGCAGTGCTAGAGCTCGGACAGATAGCAATCAGCCCCAGCATTTT. Amino acids: CSARARTDSNQPQHF.

In its sample, this clonotype was seen many times. The rearrangement links TRBV9 to TRBJ1-6; unclear D gene. Trimming cost V 4 bases and J 2 bases, with 13 bases left between them. The germline V gene has CDR1 SGDLS and CDR2 YYNGEE. The CDR3 extends over 16 amino acids. Here the CDR3 DNA reads TGTGCCAGCAGCCCAATTGAGGGCCCCTATAATTCACCCCTCCACTTT. Protein: CASSPIEGPYNSPLHF.

This clonotype was detected ten times or more. The V call is TRBV5-1, the J call TRBJ2-2; D not resolved. This CDR3 has 14 amino acids. V lost 9 bases to trimming and J lost 7 bases, with 19 bases between them. CDR1 and CDR2 from the germline V gene are SGHRS and YFSETQ. CDR3 sequence reads: CATALGSYGGELFF. CDR3 DNA: TGCGCCACCGCCTTGGGGTCCTACGGCGGGGAGCTGTTTTTT.

This clonotype was seen many times. The chain couples TRBV7-9 to TRBJ2-3; 7 bases are shared with TRBD2. Losses at the gene ends were 5 bases for V and 6 bases for J; bases not matched to a gene: 17. Germline values: CDR1 SEHNR, CDR2 FQNEAQ (reference sequence). This CDR3 region has 17 residues. CDR3 loop: CASSPASVGGPGDTQYF. The CDR3 bases are TGTGCCAGCAGCCCCGCCTCCGTGGGAGGGCCGGGGGATACGCAGTATTTT.